These 14 T cell receptor beta chains share one sample of origin, sequenced in a study of CD8+CD57+ T cells in acquired aplastic anemia. Genomic DNA, the template, was used for profiling of the TCR beta VDJ and CDR3. TCRdb reprocessed the reads via MiXCR and lists one record per CDR3 protein. The table shows around 170,000 distinct CDR3 sequences, with about 60% occurring only once. The sequencing sample was made of sorted CD4+, CD8+, or CD8+CD57+ T cells (not recorded which) from PBMCs. These receptors all come from a human donor in good health.

This clonotype appeared many times. The chain has TRBV7-9 and TRBJ2-1; a possible D gene is TRBD2 (5 bases). Germline V gene lookup returns CDR1 SEHNR and CDR2 FQNEAQ (reference sequence). The CDR3 is made up of 15 amino acids. The V and J ends lost 7 bases and 3 bases respectively, with 16 bases between them. The CDR3 here is CASTPAALGYNEQFF. CDR3 nucleotides: TGTGCCAGCACTCCAGCGGCCCTTGGCTACAATGAGCAGTTCTTC. Filled out from reference TRBV7-9 and TRBJ2-1, the complete variable domain reads DTGVSQNPRHKITKRGQNVTFRCDPISEHNRLYWYRQTLGQGPEFLTYFQNEAQLEKSRLLSDRFSAERPKGSFSTLEIQRTEQGDSAMYLCASTPAALGYNEQFFGPGTRLTVL.

The CDR3 sequence: CASSLLGRPSTDTQYF. The DNA for the CDR3 is TGTGCCAGCAGCTTACTCGGCAGGCCTAGCACAGATACGCAGTATTTT. V and J are TRBV7-8 and TRBJ2-3; D is unresolved. Germline lookup yields CDR1 SGHVS and CDR2 FQNEAQ. The CDR3 is 16 amino acids. The V and J ends lost 2 bases and 0 bases respectively, with 12 bases between them.

The V gene is TRBV5-1, the J gene TRBJ1-2; 9 bases agree with TRBD1. Germline V gene sequence: CDR1 SGHRS, CDR2 YFSETQ. V was clipped by 4 bases and J by 4 bases; unmatched bases: 5. CDR3 length: 14 amino acids. The CDR3 DNA reads as TGCGCCAGCAGCCCGCGGACAGGGGCCTATGGCTACACCTTC. Residues: CASSPRTGAYGYTF.

The rearrangement links TRBV19 to TRBJ2-1; 14 bases line up with TRBD2. Germline V gene sequence: CDR1 LNHDA, CDR2 SQIVND (reference sequence). V lost 4 bases, J lost 4 bases, and 0 bases stayed unmatched. The CDR3 is 15 amino acids. The CDR3 region has the DNA TGTGCCAGTAGTAGGACTAGCGGGGGGTACAATGAGCAGTTCTTC. It is translated as CASSRTSGGYNEQFF.

This clonotype has ten or more counts. This chain links TRBV7-8 with TRBJ1-1, with D unclear. Trimming took off 0 bases at V and 7 bases at J, with 3 bases between the two ends. The CDR3 is 11 residues long. Germline CDR1 is SGHVS and CDR2 is FQNEAQ. The CDR3 DNA is TGTGCCAGCAGCTTAGCTGGTGAAGCTTTCTTT. This codes for CASSLAGEAFF.

Here the CDR3 reads CSARVTVEAFF. The CDR3 coding sequence is TGCAGTGCTAGAGTGACCGTTGAAGCTTTCTTT. The genes are TRBV20-1 and TRBJ1-1, with unresolved D. CDR1 and CDR2 from the germline V gene are DFQATT and SNEGSKA (reference sequence). Between the trimmed V and J ends, which lost 1 base and 7 bases, there was a span of 7 bases. The CDR3 consists of 11 residues.

This clonotype was observed a single time. This CDR3 reads CASQDRGSTDTQYF. The DNA of the CDR3 is TGTGCCAGTCAGGACAGGGGAAGCACAGATACGCAGTATTTT. The genes are TRBV19 and TRBJ2-3; 9 positions agree with TRBD1. This CDR3 spans 14 amino acids. Trimming removed 8 bases from V and 0 bases from J; junction bases left unmatched: 3. CDR1 and CDR2 (germline): LNHDA, SQIVND (reference sequence). Filled out from reference TRBV19 and TRBJ2-3, the complete variable domain reads DGGITQSPKYLFRKEGQNVTLSCEQNLNHDAMYWYRQDPGQGLRLIYYSQIVNDFQKGDIAEGYSVSREKKESFPLTVTSAQKNPTAFYLCASQDRGSTDTQYFGPGTRLTVL.

The rearrangement joins TRBV29-1 to TRBJ1-2; TRBD1 matches 7 bases. CDR3 length: 12 residues. CDR1 and CDR2 (germline): SQVTM, ANQGSEA. Trimming took 6 bases from V and 5 from J; bases not matched to a gene: 6. The CDR3 DNA follows: TGCAGCGTAACCGACAGGGATTATGGCTACACCTTC. Translated: CSVTDRDYGYTF.

At least ten counts were recorded for this clonotype. Written as DNA, the CDR3 is TGCAGCGTTAGAGGCTCCTACACTGAAGCTTTCTTT. This encodes CSVRGSYTEAFF. The V gene is TRBV29-1, the J gene TRBJ1-1, with D unclear. CDR1 and CDR2 from the germline V gene are SQVTM and ANQGSEA. The CDR3 covers 12 residues. V was pared by 5 bases and J by 3 bases, with 10 bases between.

The chain carries TRBV7-9 and TRBJ2-7; D gene ambiguous. Germline CDR1 SEHNR, CDR2 FQNEAQ (reference sequence). The CDR3 sequence is 14 residues long. V lost 3 bases and J lost 2, with 11 bases in between. The CDR3 nucleotides read TGTGCCAGCAGCTTCCAGGTTAATACCTACGAGCAGTACTTC. Residues: CASSFQVNTYEQYF.

V is TRBV10-1 and J is TRBJ2-3; D not resolved. Germline lookup yields CDR1 WNHNN and CDR2 SYGVQD (reference sequence). Trimming left V 3 bases short and J 2 bases short, with 9 bases between. This CDR3 region has 14 residues. CDR3: CASSEQLPTDTQYF. The CDR3 DNA follows: TGCGCCAGCAGTGAACAGTTACCCACAGATACGCAGTATTTT.

At least ten counts were recorded for this clonotype. V usage is TRBV6-1 and J usage is TRBJ1-6; 7 bases map to TRBD1. Trimming at V came to 6 bases and at J to 10 bases, leaving 9 bases not matched to a gene. CDR1 is MNHNS and CDR2 is SASEGT in the germline V gene. The CDR3 has 14 residues. CDR3 in DNA: TGTGCCAGCAGCTCCGACAGGGTCCTCTCACCCCTCCACTTT. It encodes CASSSDRVLSPLHF.

This chain links TRBV20-1 with TRBJ1-1; 7 bases align to TRBD1. The germline CDR1 and CDR2 sequences are DFQATT and SNEGSKA (reference sequence). V lost 4 bases, J lost 0 bases, and 5 bases stayed unmatched. The CDR3 loop spans 14 amino acids. The DNA of the CDR3 is TGCAGTGCTACTTCGACAGGGTTGAACACTGAAGCTTTCTTT. This codes for CSATSTGLNTEAFF.

This clonotype was seen a few times. The gene calls are TRBV7-9 and TRBJ2-7; D remains ambiguous. Trimming removed 7 bases at V and 6 bases at J, with 13 bases between. The CDR3 is 12 residues long. Germline V CDR1 and CDR2: SEHNR, FQNEAQ (reference sequence). In nucleotides, the CDR3 is TGTGCCAGCAAGGAACAGTCGGCCGAGCAGTACTTC. This translates into CASKEQSAEQYF.